These 19 T cell receptor beta chains came from one sample sequenced in a study of blood T cell repertoires in COVID-19. The table came from immunoSEQ multiplex PCR; TCRdb's copy has only in-frame clones and leaves some out. The sample lists 85,000 to 130,000 clones, about 87% occurring once. Sequenced input: peripheral blood. The receptor source for this set is a man between 50 and 59 years old with acute or convalescent COVID-19.

The J gene is TRBJ1-2, the V gene TRBV5-4; D is uncertain. CDR1 and CDR2 (germline): SGHNT, YYREEE (reference sequence). The CDR3 spans 14 residues. V was shortened by 0 bases and J by 1 base, with 7 bases between the two germline ends. Written as DNA, the CDR3 is TGTGCCAGCAGCTTGGGAGGGAATAACTATGGCTACACCTTC. It is translated as CASSLGGNNYGYTF.

J is TRBJ2-5 and V is TRBV9, with D possibly TRBD1 on 6 matching bases. Germline V gives CDR1 SGDLS, CDR2 YYNGEE. The CDR3 spans 15 residues. V was trimmed by 4 bases and J by 5 bases, leaving 18 bases between them. The CDR3 DNA sequence: TGTGCCAGCAGCAAAGGGCCAGGGGATGGGGAGACCCAGTACTTC. It is translated as CASSKGPGDGETQYF.

The chain has TRBV5-8 and TRBJ1-1; a weak D match, TRBD1 (6 bases). This CDR3 contains 12 residues. Trimming removed 7 bases at V and 4 bases at J, with 11 bases between. Germline assignment: CDR1 SGHTS and CDR2 YDEGEE. This CDR3 is CASPTGRTEAFF. Written as DNA, the CDR3 is TGTGCCAGCCCAACAGGGCGCACTGAAGCTTTCTTT.

The chain is built from TRBV9 and TRBJ2-7, with TRBD2 identical over 11 bases. Germline V gene data show CDR1 as SGDLS and CDR2 as YYNGEE. The CDR3 has 15 residues. Trimming took 3 bases from V and 4 from J; bases not matched to a gene: 6. CDR3 sequence reads: CASSEGLADGYEQYF. The CDR3 DNA sequence: TGTGCCAGCAGCGAGGGACTAGCGGACGGTTACGAGCAGTACTTC.

The chain couples TRBV5-1 to TRBJ2-5; no firm D call. Germline CDR1 and CDR2: SGHRS and YFSETQ. The CDR3 covers 15 residues. V gave up 0 bases and J gave up 5 bases, with 14 bases separating them. The chain's CDR3 is CASSLGIPGVETQYF. CDR3 DNA sequence: TGCGCCAGCAGCTTGGGAATACCAGGCGTCGAGACCCAGTACTTC.

This rearrangement joins TRBV3-1 (or the pseudogene TRBV3-2) to TRBJ1-3; maybe TRBD1 (5 bases). Deletions cut 2 bases from V and 4 bases from J, with 12 bases between. Germline V gene sequence: CDR1 LGHDT, CDR2 YNNKEL (reference sequence). CDR3 length equals 15 residues. The CDR3, as DNA: TGTGCCAGCAGCCAAACTCGCCAGGGAGGAAACACCATATATTTT. Translating it yields CASSQTRQGGNTIYF.

The V gene is TRBV4-1, the J gene TRBJ1-2, with D possibly matching TRBD1 (5 bases). The CDR3 is 17 amino acids. The germline V gene encodes CDR1 MGHRA and CDR2 YSYEKL. V lost 0 bases to trimming and J lost 3 bases, with 17 bases between them. CDR3: CASSQDATGGRYYGYTF. CDR3 DNA sequence: TGCGCCAGCAGCCAAGATGCGACGGGGGGAAGATACTATGGCTACACCTTC.

Written as DNA, the CDR3 is TGTGCCAGCAGCCAAGAAGGGGCCTCAAGTTCCTACAATGAGCAGTTCTTC. Translated: CASSQEGASSSYNEQFF. V and J are TRBV4-2 and TRBJ2-1, with a weak D call TRBD1 (5 bases). Germline assignment: CDR1 LGHNA and CDR2 YNFKEQ. There are 17 residues in the CDR3. Between the trimmed V and J ends, which lost 0 bases and 1 base, there was a span of 13 bases.

This clone has a handful of counts. The chain couples TRBV2 to TRBJ1-1, with D perhaps matching TRBD1 (5 bases). V lost 7 bases and J lost 3, with 18 bases in between. The length of the CDR3 is 15 residues. Germline CDR1 and CDR2: SNHLY and FYNNEI. The CDR3 nucleotides read TGTGCCAGCAAACAAGACGAGGGGAGGGACACTGAAGCTTTCTTT. Amino acid sequence: CASKQDEGRDTEAFF.

This clone was observed a few times. CDR3 in amino acids: CASSWGTGQPYNEQFF. The CDR3 region has the DNA TGCGCCAGCAGCTGGGGGACGGGACAACCCTACAATGAGCAGTTCTTC. The gene calls are TRBV5-1 and TRBJ2-1; D is perhaps TRBD1 (6 bases). Trimming shortened V by 3 bases and J by 2 bases, and 15 bases separated the two germline ends. CDR3 length equals 16 residues. Germline values: CDR1 SGHRS, CDR2 YFSETQ.

This clone was seen more than once but under ten times. The chain uses TRBV13 and TRBJ1-2, with D tentatively TRBD1 (5 bases). V shed 4 bases and J shed 3 bases, with 12 bases lying between them. The germline V gene encodes CDR1 PRHDT and CDR2 FYEKMQ (reference sequence). This CDR3 spans 14 amino acids. In DNA form, the CDR3 reads TGTGCCAGCAGCTCGATAGGGGCCTACTATGGCTACACCTTC. This translates into CASSSIGAYYGYTF.

The J gene is TRBJ2-7, the V gene TRBV18, with D perhaps matching TRBD1 (6 bases). CDR1 is KGHSH and CDR2 is LQKENI in the germline V gene. CDR3 length: 16 amino acids. V was shortened by 3 bases and J by 2 bases, with 17 bases between the two germline ends. The CDR3, as DNA: TGTGCCAGCTCACCGGTCCCCCACAGGGTTACCTACGAGCAGTACTTC. Protein sequence: CASSPVPHRVTYEQYF.

V and J are TRBV7-8 and TRBJ1-5; a possible D gene is TRBD1 (5 bases). The germline gives CDR1 SGHVS, CDR2 FQNEAQ. The CDR3 covers 16 residues. With 1 base removed from V and 0 bases from J, the gap between germline ends came to 10 bases. The CDR3, as DNA: TGTGCCAGCAGCTTAGGGACAAAATATAGCAATCAGCCCCAGCATTTT. Encoded protein: CASSLGTKYSNQPQHF.

This chain uses TRBV3-1 (or the pseudogene TRBV3-2) with TRBJ2-5, with 7 bases aligning to TRBD1. Losses at the gene ends were 2 bases for V and 0 bases for J; bases not matched to a gene: 6. Germline CDR1 reads LGHDT; CDR2 reads YNNKEL (reference sequence). This CDR3 spans 16 amino acids. The CDR3: CASSQKTGRNQETQYF. CDR3 bases: TGTGCCAGCAGCCAAAAGACAGGGCGCAACCAAGAGACCCAGTACTTC.

Here the CDR3 DNA reads TGTGCCAGCAGTGAAGCGCACAACGAGCAGTACTTC. Its protein product is CASSEAHNEQYF. V is TRBV6-1 and J is TRBJ2-7; D ambiguous. Between the trimmed V and J ends, which lost 0 bases and 5 bases, there was a span of 5 bases. CDR3 length: 12 amino acids. CDR1 is MNHNS and CDR2 is SASEGT in the germline V gene.

The genes are TRBV4-2 and TRBJ2-6, with 7 nucleotides matching TRBD1. Germline trimming cut 3 bases from V and 4 bases from J; bases unmatched to any gene: 6. There are 16 residues in the CDR3. The V gene's germline CDR1 is LGHNA and CDR2 YNFKEQ. The chain's CDR3 is CASSQTTGTGANVLTF. The CDR3 DNA reads as TGTGCCAGCAGCCAGACGACAGGGACCGGGGCCAACGTCCTGACTTTC.

V gene TRBV3-1 (or the pseudogene TRBV3-2) combines with J gene TRBJ2-7, with 7 bases that match TRBD1. The V and J ends lost 4 bases and 0 bases, in that order; junction bases with no gene match: 0. Germline-derived CDR1 and CDR2 are LGHDT and YNNKEL (reference sequence). The CDR3 covers 13 residues. CDR3 loop: CASSRDSSYEQYF. In DNA, the CDR3 is TGTGCCAGCAGCCGGGACAGCTCCTACGAGCAGTACTTC.

The J gene is TRBJ1-5, the V gene TRBV30, with 10 bases aligning to TRBD1. Germline values: CDR1 GTSNPN, CDR2 SVGIG (reference sequence). The CDR3 is made up of 13 amino acids. After removal of 4 bases from V and 5 bases from J, the junction contained 2 bases not matched to a gene. DNA for the CDR3: TGTGCCTGGATTGACAGGGGGCATCAGCCCCAGCATTTT. Amino acids: CAWIDRGHQPQHF.

In DNA form, the CDR3 reads TGTGCCAGCAGCCCGCGGATGCGAAATAATTCACCCCTCCACTTT. Translation gives CASSPRMRNNSPLHF. The chain has TRBV11-2 and TRBJ1-6; D unresolved. Germline CDR1 and CDR2: SGHAT and FQNNGV. Trimming pared 5 bases from V and 5 bases from J, leaving 13 bases between. This CDR3 comprises 15 residues.